This is a list of T cell receptor beta chains from one sample in a study of T cell responses to AZD1222 COVID-19 vaccine. Generated by immunoSEQ multiplex PCR, the TCRdb table keeps only in-frame clones and is missing some. The top ten hold roughly 0.98% of the sample, which has 100,000 to 150,000 clones, approximately 91% seen once. Here the sequenced sample was peripheral blood, taken 28 days after the second AZD1222 dose. Receptors originate from an adult who received the AZD1222 COVID-19 vaccine. The conserved cysteine and the conserved F or W are not part of the CDR3 here. The D gene is left open where the match is weak.

TRBD1	TRBJ2-7	TRBV6-5	ATGQEPYEQY
-	TRBJ2-4	TRBV19	ASRRAGAKNIQY
-	TRBJ2-1	TRBV6-1	ASTPGSYEQF
-	TRBJ1-5	TRBV28	ASSLGRYNQPQH
-	TRBJ2-1	TRBV3-1/TRBV3-2	ASSQGWDSDNEQF
TRBD1	TRBJ1-5	TRBV28	ASSSPLRQGSNQPQH
TRBD1	TRBJ2-7	TRBV30	AWNTGTGVGEQY
-	TRBJ2-3	TRBV5-1	ASSLTTYTDTQY
TRBD2	TRBJ2-7	TRBV3-1/TRBV3-2	ASSQEPSGRDEQY
-	TRBJ1-2	TRBV18	ASSPQQWDGYT
-	TRBJ1-3	TRBV7-3	ASSPAGSGNTIY
-	TRBJ1-1	TRBV7-9	ASSSQANTEAF
TRBD1	TRBJ1-5	TRBV6-5	ASMLGQWDQPQH
TRBD2	TRBJ2-1	TRBV24-1	ATSDLTGLARNEQF
-	TRBJ1-2	TRBV19	ASSISRRYGYT
-	TRBJ1-2	TRBV7-6	ASSQSLQTGYT
-	TRBJ1-2	TRBV7-2	ASSPPGEYGYT
-	TRBJ1-1	TRBV29-1	SVPPWGSDDAEAF
-	TRBJ1-5	TRBV7-9	ASSPRGNSNQPQH
-	TRBJ1-3	TRBV28	ASRTSGNTIY
-	TRBJ2-1	TRBV12-5	ASGLAGPYGEQF
-	TRBJ1-3	TRBV5-6	ASSYVGGSGNTIY
TRBD1	TRBJ2-7	TRBV29-1	SVSRDRGYEQY
TRBD2	TRBJ2-7	TRBV4-2	ASSQGTPDRLAGAYEQY
-	TRBJ1-1	TRBV7-3	ASSSQRNTEAF
TRBD1	TRBJ2-7	TRBV20-1	SASEAGGKYEQY
-	TRBJ2-3	TRBV29-1	SVCGGVGDSTDTQY
TRBD1	TRBJ1-2	TRBV7-9	ASSPGTANYGYT
-	TRBJ2-2	TRBV30	AWSVKGGANTGELF
-	TRBJ2-4	TRBV14	ASSQLSGMQY
-	TRBJ1-6	TRBV11-1	ASSLSGGSYNSPLH
-	TRBJ2-2	TRBV7-6	ASSARTENTGELF
-	TRBJ2-7	TRBV18	ASSPPETGEGGEQY
-	TRBJ1-1	TRBV27	ASSFLTPSNTEAF
-	TRBJ2-7	TRBV28	ASMTNSGLYEQY
-	TRBJ2-2	TRBV6-4	ASSGGRAGELF
-	TRBJ2-7	TRBV28	ASRRTGFYEQY
-	TRBJ2-1	TRBV20-1	SASRESSYNEQF
TRBD1	TRBJ1-5	TRBV6-5	ASIPDRAVNQPQH
-	TRBJ2-6	TRBV6-5	ASRRSISGANVLT
-	TRBJ1-1	TRBV28	ASGRGGGLTEAF
-	TRBJ1-2	TRBV19	ASSIGRRGYT
-	TRBJ2-1	TRBV2	ASSVVNEQF
TRBD1	TRBJ2-1	TRBV6-1	ASSERGWGQGASNEQF
TRBD2	TRBJ2-1	TRBV29-1	SVESLAGVYNEQF
TRBD1	TRBJ2-2	TRBV6-5	ASRRQGGNTGELF
-	TRBJ1-3	TRBV19	ASTRTAPGNTIY
TRBD2	TRBJ2-1	TRBV7-9	ASSLGGLESDEQF
-	TRBJ1-2	TRBV9	ASSPGVKDGYT
-	TRBJ1-1	TRBV19	ASTQTGKANTEAF
-	TRBJ1-1	TRBV6-2/TRBV6-3	ASTPRGGLRTEAF